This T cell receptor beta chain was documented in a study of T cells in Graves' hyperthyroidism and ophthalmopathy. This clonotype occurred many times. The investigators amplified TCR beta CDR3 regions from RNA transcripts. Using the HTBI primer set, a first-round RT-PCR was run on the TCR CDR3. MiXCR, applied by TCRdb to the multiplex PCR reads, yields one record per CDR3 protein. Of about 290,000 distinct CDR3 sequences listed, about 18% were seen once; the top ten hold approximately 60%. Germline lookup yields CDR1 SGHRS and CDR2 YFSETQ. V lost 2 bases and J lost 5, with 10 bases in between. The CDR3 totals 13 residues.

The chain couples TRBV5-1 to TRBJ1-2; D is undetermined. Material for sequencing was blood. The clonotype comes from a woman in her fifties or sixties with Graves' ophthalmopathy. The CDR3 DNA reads TGCGCCAGCAGCTTCGGCGGGGAATATGGCTACACCTTC. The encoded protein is CASSFGGEYGYTF.